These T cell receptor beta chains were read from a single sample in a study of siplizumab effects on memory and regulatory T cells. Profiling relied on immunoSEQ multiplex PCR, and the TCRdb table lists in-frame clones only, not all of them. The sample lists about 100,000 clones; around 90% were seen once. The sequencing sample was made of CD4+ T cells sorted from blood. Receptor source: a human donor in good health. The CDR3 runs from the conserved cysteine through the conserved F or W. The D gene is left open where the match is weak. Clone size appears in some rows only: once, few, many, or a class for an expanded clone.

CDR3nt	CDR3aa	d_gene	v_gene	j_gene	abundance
TGTGCCAGCAGCCCGGGATTTAACACAGATACGCAGTATTTT	CASSPGFNTDTQYF	NA	TRBV7-6	TRBJ2-3	NA
TGTGCCAGCAGCCCAACAGACAGGGTCGTTGCAACTAATGAAAAACTGTTTTTT	CASSPTDRVVATNEKLFF	TRBD1	TRBV7-2	TRBJ1-4	few
TGTGCCAGCAGCGAACCGGGACTAGCGGGCGGCACAGATACGCAGTATTTT	CASSEPGLAGGTDTQYF	TRBD2	TRBV4-2	TRBJ2-3	NA
TGTGCCAGCAGCCTGGACACAGATACGCAGTATTTT	CASSLDTDTQYF	NA	TRBV5-4	TRBJ2-3	NA
TGCAGCGTTCTGCAGGGGAGCAATCAGCCCCAGCATTTT	CSVLQGSNQPQHF	NA	TRBV29-1	TRBJ1-5	NA
TGTGCCAGCAGCGGACGGTTTGGGAACACTGAAGCTTTCTTT	CASSGRFGNTEAFF	NA	TRBV2	TRBJ1-1	few
TGTGCCACCAGCAGACCTGGGGGGGTTAATTCACCCCTCCACTTT	CATSRPGGVNSPLHF	NA	TRBV15	TRBJ1-6	few
TGTGCCAGTAGGAATAGCGGGGGGGCCTCCTACGAGCAGTACTTC	CASRNSGGASYEQYF	TRBD2	TRBV19	TRBJ2-7	NA
TGTGCCAGCAGGGTCTCGGGGGGCCCCCGCGGCTACACCTTC	CASRVSGGPRGYTF	NA	TRBV6-5	TRBJ1-2	NA
TGTGCCAGCAGCTTAACAGGGTTGAATTCACCCCTCCACTTT	CASSLTGLNSPLHF	NA	TRBV5-4	TRBJ1-6	NA
TGCGCCAGCAGCCAAGATCGAGCCTCTGGAGGTGGCTACACCTTC	CASSQDRASGGGYTF	NA	TRBV4-3	TRBJ1-2	NA
TGTGCCAGCAGCTTTAGGCCTAGCGGGGCCCCCCTACAGATTAGCACAGATACGCAGTATTTT	CASSFRPSGAPLQISTDTQYF	TRBD2	TRBV28	TRBJ2-3	NA
TGTGCCAGCAGTTTAGTGGACAGTGGCCCCTACGAGCAGTACTTC	CASSLVDSGPYEQYF	NA	TRBV28	TRBJ2-7	NA
TGCAGCGCTTCCTTAACCGTCAATTCACCCCTCCACTTT	CSASLTVNSPLHF	NA	TRBV29-1	TRBJ1-6	NA
TGTGCCAGCAGCAAAGTCGACAGGTCGGATCAGTACTTC	CASSKVDRSDQYF	NA	TRBV9	TRBJ2-7	once
TGTGCCAGCAGCAACCGGGCCACCGGGGAGCTGTTTTTT	CASSNRATGELFF	NA	TRBV7-6	TRBJ2-2	NA
TGTGCCAGCAGCTTATTTCAAGACGAGCAGTACTTC	CASSLFQDEQYF	NA	TRBV11-3	TRBJ2-7	NA
TGCAGCGTCGGAGACAGGGCGGAAGGGGCCAACGTCCTGACTTTC	CSVGDRAEGANVLTF	TRBD1	TRBV29-1	TRBJ2-6	NA
TGTGCCAGCAAGACCACCGGGACAGCTAATTCACCCCTCCACTTT	CASKTTGTANSPLHF	TRBD1	TRBV2	TRBJ1-6	NA
TGTGCCAGCAGAAGCGGGGGAGCCGGAAACGAGCAGTACTTC	CASRSGGAGNEQYF	TRBD2	TRBV25-1	TRBJ2-7	NA
TGCGCCAGCAGCCAATACGACAGGGTGTCCGATCAGCCCCAGCATTTT	CASSQYDRVSDQPQHF	TRBD1	TRBV4-1	TRBJ1-5	NA
TGCGCCAGCAGCTTGGCCGGGGGAGGAAACACCATATATTTT	CASSLAGGGNTIYF	NA	TRBV5-1	TRBJ1-3	NA
TGTGCCTGCGGGGATTGGGGGAGTTATGGCTACACCTTC	CACGDWGSYGYTF	NA	TRBV30	TRBJ1-2	NA
TGTGCCAGTAAACAGCGCAGGGACCAGACCCAGTACTTC	CASKQRRDQTQYF	NA	TRBV27	TRBJ2-5	NA
TGTGCCAGCAGCTTAGGTCCGGGGGCGGGGGCCAACGTCCTGACTTTC	CASSLGPGAGANVLTF	NA	TRBV7-2	TRBJ2-6	few
TGCGCCAGCAGCCCGTGGGGCTGGACAGGGTCCTACGAGCAGTACTTC	CASSPWGWTGSYEQYF	TRBD1	TRBV5-1	TRBJ2-7	NA
TGCGCCAGCAGCCAGTCTTCCAGGGGGAACTATGGCTACACCTTC	CASSQSSRGNYGYTF	TRBD1	TRBV4-1	TRBJ1-2	NA
TGTGCCAGCAGCCGGACAGGGAGTGCCTCGCTCTACGAGCAGTACTTC	CASSRTGSASLYEQYF	TRBD1	TRBV27	TRBJ2-7	NA
TGTGCCAGTAGGCTGGGACAGGGGGTGGGAGAGCAGTACTTC	CASRLGQGVGEQYF	TRBD1	TRBV19	TRBJ2-7	NA
TGTGCCAGCAGTCGGCAAAACATTCAGTACTTC	CASSRQNIQYF	NA	TRBV6-1	TRBJ2-4	NA
TGTGCCAGCAGCCCCCGGCGGGACACTAACTACGAGCAGTACTTC	CASSPRRDTNYEQYF	NA	TRBV7-3	TRBJ2-7	NA
TGTGCCACCAAAAGGCAGGGAGATAACGATGAAGCTTTCTTT	CATKRQGDNDEAFF	NA	TRBV10-3	TRBJ1-1	NA
TGCGCCAGCAGCTTGGGACAGGCCTACAATGAGCAGTTCTTC	CASSLGQAYNEQFF	NA	TRBV5-1	TRBJ2-1	NA
TGTGCCAGTATTGGGGGGGAAGCTTTCTTT	CASIGGEAFF	NA	TRBV19	TRBJ1-1	few
TGTGCCAGCTCACCCCCGATTGGTATGATCTTCCATGAGCAGTTCTTC	CASSPPIGMIFHEQFF	NA	TRBV18	TRBJ2-1	NA
TGCGCCAGCAGCCAAGCCCCCAGGACAGATTATGGCTACACCTTC	CASSQAPRTDYGYTF	NA	TRBV4-3	TRBJ1-2	NA
TGTGCCAGCAGCCGCGTGAAGGGGGTGGCAACTAATGAAAAACTGTTTTTT	CASSRVKGVATNEKLFF	NA	TRBV28	TRBJ1-4	NA
TGCGCCAGCAGCTTGGCTATGGGAACTAATGAAAAACTGTTTTTT	CASSLAMGTNEKLFF	NA	TRBV5-1	TRBJ1-4	NA
TGTGCCAGCAGCTTTGGGAGACAGGGCTACGAGCAGTACTTC	CASSFGRQGYEQYF	TRBD1	TRBV5-8	TRBJ2-7	NA
TGTGCCAGCAGTTACCGGGTTACTCAGGGCGAAGCTTTCTTT	CASSYRVTQGEAFF	NA	TRBV6-6	TRBJ1-1	NA
TGTGCCAGCAGTGCCTCCGGGACGGCCACAGATACGCAGTATTTT	CASSASGTATDTQYF	NA	TRBV6-4	TRBJ2-3	NA
TGTGCCAGCGTAGTAGGAAGCAATCAGCCCCAGCATTTT	CASVVGSNQPQHF	NA	TRBV9	TRBJ1-5	NA
TGTGCCAGCAGCGTAGACGGAGGGCATCAGCCCCAGCATTTT	CASSVDGGHQPQHF	NA	TRBV9	TRBJ1-5	NA
TGTGCCAGCAGCAAAAGTGGCAGGGGGCCGACCGGGGAGCTGTTTTTT	CASSKSGRGPTGELFF	NA	TRBV21-1	TRBJ2-2	NA
TGTGCCAGCAGTTGGAACAGGGATCTTCAGCCCCAGCATTTT	CASSWNRDLQPQHF	NA	TRBV6-5	TRBJ1-5	NA
TGTGCCATCCCGAATTTAAGGGATGAGCAGTTCTTC	CAIPNLRDEQFF	NA	TRBV10-3	TRBJ2-1	NA
TGTGCCAGCAGCCTGGCCGGGACAGCCGGAAACACCATATATTTT	CASSLAGTAGNTIYF	TRBD1	TRBV7-3	TRBJ1-3	NA
TGTGCCAGCAGGCCCGGGACAGACTATGGCTACACCTTC	CASRPGTDYGYTF	TRBD1	TRBV2	TRBJ1-2	NA
TGTGCCAGCAGCAAAGTGGAGGATACGCAGTATTTT	CASSKVEDTQYF	NA	TRBV21-1	TRBJ2-3	NA
TGTGCCAGCAAAGCTAGCGGGGGGGCGTCAAACATTCAGTACTTC	CASKASGGASNIQYF	TRBD2	TRBV28	TRBJ2-4	NA
TGTGCCAGCAGTTTGCCTACAGGGGCGGGAAACACCATATATTTT	CASSLPTGAGNTIYF	TRBD1	TRBV28	TRBJ1-3	NA
TGTGCCAGCAGCTTAAATTGGGGGGGAGCCAAAAACATTCAGTACTTC	CASSLNWGGAKNIQYF	TRBD2	TRBV7-2	TRBJ2-4	NA
TGTGCCAGCAGCAAATCGTTACAAGGGGAGGACTCCGAGCAGTACTTC	CASSKSLQGEDSEQYF	NA	TRBV21-1	TRBJ2-7	NA
TGCGCCAGCAGCTTGGCGGCTAGCGGGGGAGATACGCAGTATTTT	CASSLAASGGDTQYF	TRBD2	TRBV5-1	TRBJ2-3	NA
TGTGCCAGCAGTCCGTACGAGGGTGGCCAAGAGACCCAGTACTTC	CASSPYEGGQETQYF	NA	TRBV25-1	TRBJ2-5	NA
TGCGCCAGCAGATCATCGGGGGGGAAAACCTACGAGCAGTACTTC	CASRSSGGKTYEQYF	TRBD2	TRBV5-1	TRBJ2-7	NA
TGCGCCAGCAGCTTGCCATGGACGGATTCTAATGAAAAACTGTTTTTT	CASSLPWTDSNEKLFF	NA	TRBV5-1	TRBJ1-4	NA
TGTGCCAGCAGCTTAGCGGGGGCCCCGTCAAATGAGCAGTTCTTC	CASSLAGAPSNEQFF	NA	TRBV7-2	TRBJ2-1	once